This T cell receptor beta chain was captured in a study of T cell responses to AZD1222 COVID-19 vaccine. Study outcomes and limitations: Sampling captured repertoires only after the peak T cell response.

The data were produced by immunoSEQ multiplex PCR, yet TCRdb's version contains in-frame clones alone and is incomplete. The profile shows 90,000 to 120,000 clones, around 92% of them singletons. A note on this clone: Its specificity is unknown.

The V and J ends lost 1 base and 6 bases respectively, with 9 bases between them. This CDR3 has 13 residues. The material was peripheral blood, obtained 28 days after the second AZD1222 dose. The V call is TRBV12-3 or TRBV12-4, the J call TRBJ1-1; possible D gene TRBD1, 5 bases. The receptor was derived from an adult who received the AZD1222 COVID-19 vaccine. The CDR3 nucleotides read TGTGCCAGCAGTTTAGAGGGACGCGCTGAAGCTTTCTTT. Translation gives CASSLEGRAEAFF.